These 8 T cell receptor beta chains share one sample of origin, sequenced in a study of shared clonotypes between healthy human individuals. Data came from immunoSEQ multiplex PCR; TCRdb stores just in-frame clones and leaves some out. Of 2,100,000 or so clones listed, roughly 95% were seen once; the top ten hold roughly 0.13%. The sequencing input was naive CD4+ T cells sorted from blood. Subset noted: CD45RA+ positively selected. These receptors were taken from a man between 18 and 29 years old in good health.

This clone was seen once. The sample holds other DNA sequences that translate to the same CDR3. The chain combines TRBV5-6 with TRBJ1-2; 8 bases line up with TRBD1. Germline values: CDR1 SGHDT, CDR2 YYEEEE. There are 13 residues in the CDR3. V lost 4 bases and J lost 4; bases outside the gene matches: 3. In DNA, the CDR3 is TGTGCCAGCAGCCCTGACAGGGGCTATGGCTACACCTTC. This gives the protein CASSPDRGYGYTF.

The CDR3: CAWNGGRATDTQYF. As DNA, the CDR3 is TGTGCCTGGAACGGCGGGAGGGCCACAGATACGCAGTATTTT. The rearrangement links TRBV30 to TRBJ2-3, with 9 bases identical to TRBD2. Germline V gene data show CDR1 as GTSNPN and CDR2 as SVGIG (reference sequence). With 4 bases clipped from V and 2 bases from J, the junction kept 4 bases outside the gene matches. The CDR3 is made up of 14 amino acids.

The CDR3 loop reads CAGLGGSPGNTIYF. The CDR3, as DNA: TGTGCCGGGCTGGGGGGGTCTCCTGGAAACACCATATATTTT. V usage is TRBV6-1 and J usage is TRBJ1-3, with D possibly matching TRBD1 (5 bases). V dropped 11 bases and J dropped 2 bases, with 16 bases sitting between them. This CDR3 has 14 residues. Germline-derived CDR1 and CDR2 are MNHNS and SASEGT.

This sequence joins TRBV7-9 and TRBJ2-7; no definite D call. Germline V gives CDR1 SEHNR, CDR2 FQNEAQ (reference sequence). CDR3 length: 12 residues. With 5 bases removed from V and 13 bases from J, the gap between germline ends came to 18 bases. CDR3 sequence reads: CASSLTSGRGYF. CDR3 DNA: TGTGCCAGCAGCCTTACATCCGGCCGAGGATACTTC. Looking up the rest from reference TRBV7-9 and TRBJ2-7 gives the full variable domain: DTGVSQNPRHKITKRGQNVTFRCDPISEHNRLYWYRQTLGQGPEFLTYFQNEAQLEKSRLLSDRFSAERPKGSFSTLEIQRTEQGDSAMYLCASSLTSGRGYFGPGTRLTVT.

CDR3 sequence reads: CASSQDLKGKGEKLFF. For the CDR3, the DNA is TGTGCCAGCAGCCAAGATTTGAAGGGGAAAGGTGAAAAACTGTTTTTT. The chain uses TRBV14 and TRBJ1-4, with a possible D match to TRBD1 (5 bases). CDR1 and CDR2 from the germline V gene are SGHDN and FVKESK. The V and J ends lost 0 bases and 7 bases respectively, with 15 bases between them. The CDR3 is made up of 16 amino acids.

This chain connects TRBV11-2 to TRBJ2-7; TRBD1 matches at 8 bases. With 4 bases clipped from V and 7 bases from J, the junction kept 3 bases outside the gene matches. Germline CDR1 reads SGHAT; CDR2 reads FQNNGV. This CDR3 has 12 amino acids. In nucleotides, the CDR3 is TGTGCCAGCAGCTATACAGGGGGGGAGCAGTACTTC. Protein: CASSYTGGEQYF. Full variable domain (outside the CDR3, taken from reference TRBV11-2 and TRBJ2-7): EAGVAQSPRYKIIEKRQSVAFWCNPISGHATLYWYQQILGQGPKLLIQFQNNGVVDDSQLPKDRFSAERLKGVDSTLKIQPAKLEDSAVYLCASSYTGGEQYFGPGTRLTVT.

The chain uses TRBV11-2 and TRBJ1-6, with D perhaps TRBD1 (6 bases). Trimming pared 5 bases from V and 7 bases from J, leaving 12 bases between. Per the germline V gene, CDR1 is SGHAT and CDR2 is FQNNGV. The CDR3 covers 14 residues. CDR3 coding DNA: TGTGCCAGCAGCCTCTCCAGGGGAAATTCACCCCTCCACTTT. The encoded protein is CASSLSRGNSPLHF. Based on the CDR3 plus reference TRBV11-2 and TRBJ1-6, the full variable domain is EAGVAQSPRYKIIEKRQSVAFWCNPISGHATLYWYQQILGQGPKLLIQFQNNGVVDDSQLPKDRFSAERLKGVDSTLKIQPAKLEDSAVYLCASSLSRGNSPLHFGNGTRLTVT.

The genes are TRBV19 and TRBJ1-1; 9 bases match TRBD1. This CDR3 has 15 amino acids. V shed 6 bases, J shed 4 bases, and the junction held 9 bases outside the gene matches. CDR1 is LNHDA and CDR2 is SQIVND in the germline V gene (reference sequence). Here the CDR3 reads CASRENRGLITEAFF. The CDR3 DNA sequence: TGTGCCAGTAGGGAGAACAGGGGGCTTATCACTGAAGCTTTCTTT.